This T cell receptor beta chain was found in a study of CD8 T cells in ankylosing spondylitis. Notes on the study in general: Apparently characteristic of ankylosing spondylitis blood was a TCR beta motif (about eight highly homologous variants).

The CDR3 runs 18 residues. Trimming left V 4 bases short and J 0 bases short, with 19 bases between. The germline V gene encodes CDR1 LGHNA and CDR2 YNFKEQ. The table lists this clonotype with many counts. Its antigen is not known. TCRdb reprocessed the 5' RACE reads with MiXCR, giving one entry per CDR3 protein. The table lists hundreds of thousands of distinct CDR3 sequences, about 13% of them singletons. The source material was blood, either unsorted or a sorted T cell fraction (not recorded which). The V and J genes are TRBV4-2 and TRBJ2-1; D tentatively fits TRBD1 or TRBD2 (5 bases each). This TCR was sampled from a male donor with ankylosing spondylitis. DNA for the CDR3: TGTGCCAGCAGCCTAAAACCCCAGGCAGGGAGCTCCTACAATGAGCAGTTCTTC. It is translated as CASSLKPQAGSSYNEQFF.